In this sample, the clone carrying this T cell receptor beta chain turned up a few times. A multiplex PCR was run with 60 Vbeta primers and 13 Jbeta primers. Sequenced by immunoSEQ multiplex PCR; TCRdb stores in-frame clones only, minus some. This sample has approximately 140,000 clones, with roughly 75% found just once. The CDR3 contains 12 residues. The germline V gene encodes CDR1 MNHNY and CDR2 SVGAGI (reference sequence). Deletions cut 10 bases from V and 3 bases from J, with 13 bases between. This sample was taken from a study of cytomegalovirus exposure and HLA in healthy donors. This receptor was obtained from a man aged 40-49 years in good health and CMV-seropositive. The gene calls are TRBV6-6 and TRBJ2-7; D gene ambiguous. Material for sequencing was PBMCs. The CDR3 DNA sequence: TGTGCCACCAGAGCCCGGAGCTACGAGCAGTACTTC. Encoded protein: CATRARSYEQYF.